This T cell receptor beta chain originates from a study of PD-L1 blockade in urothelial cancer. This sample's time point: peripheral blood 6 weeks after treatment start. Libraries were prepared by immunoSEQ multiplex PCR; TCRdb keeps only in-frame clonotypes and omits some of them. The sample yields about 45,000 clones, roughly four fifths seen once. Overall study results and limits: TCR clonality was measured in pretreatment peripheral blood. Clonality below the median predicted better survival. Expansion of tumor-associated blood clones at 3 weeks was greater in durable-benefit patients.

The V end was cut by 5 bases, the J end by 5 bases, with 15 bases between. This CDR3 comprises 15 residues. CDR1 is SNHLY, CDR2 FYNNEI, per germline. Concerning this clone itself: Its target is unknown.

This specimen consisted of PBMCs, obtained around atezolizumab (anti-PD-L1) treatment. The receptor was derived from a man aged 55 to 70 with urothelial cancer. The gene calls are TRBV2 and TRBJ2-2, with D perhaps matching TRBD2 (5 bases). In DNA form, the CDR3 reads TGTGCCAGCAGTAATCGATTACTAGAAACCGGGGAGCTGTTTTTT. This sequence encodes CASSNRLLETGELFF.